The rows below give T cell receptor beta chains drawn from one sample of a study of T cells in localized non-small cell lung cancer. Assay: immunoSEQ multiplex PCR; the TCRdb copy retains only in-frame clones and omits some. The table records fewer than 700 clones, approximately 27% of them present only once. The sample here was lung tumor tissue, taken before any cancer treatment. The source is a woman aged 40-75 years with stage III lung adenocarcinoma. Each CDR3 is given with its conserved first and last residue. The order of the fields is J gene, V gene, clone size, D gene, CDR3 DNA, CDR3 protein. The D gene is left open where the match is weak. Rows may omit the clone size; those that give it use once, few, many or a size class.

TRBJ2-3,TRBV30,NA,TRBD2,TGTGCTCTTTCTACTAGCGGGAAGAGGGATACGCAGTATTTT,CALSTSGKRDTQYF
TRBJ1-5,TRBV10-2,NA,TRBD1,TGCGCCAGCAGTCCGACAGGGCCCAATCAGCCCCAGCATTTT,CASSPTGPNQPQHF
TRBJ2-1,TRBV11-3,NA,TRBD2,TGTGCCAGCAGCCCAGGGACTAGCGGGAGGGCCGGGGGCGATGAGCAGTTCTTC,CASSPGTSGRAGGDEQFF
TRBJ2-3,TRBV9,NA,NA,TGTGCCAGCAGCGTAGTGAGTAGCACAGATACGCAGTATTTT,CASSVVSSTDTQYF
TRBJ2-3,TRBV15,NA,TRBD1,TGTGCCACCAGCAGAGATGGACAGGGAACAGATACGCAGTATTTT,CATSRDGQGTDTQYF
TRBJ2-5,TRBV19,few,NA,TGTGCCAGTAGTATTATGGAGACCCAGTACTTC,CASSIMETQYF
TRBJ2-7,TRBV30,NA,NA,TGTGCCTGTCCTGCTCAGAACTCCTACGAGCAGTACTTC,CACPAQNSYEQYF
TRBJ2-1,TRBV9,medium-sized,TRBD2,TGTGCCAGCAGCCTTACCGGGACTAGCGGGGTCAGTGAGCAGTTCTTC,CASSLTGTSGVSEQFF
TRBJ2-7,TRBV11-3,NA,NA,TGTGCCAGCAGCTTAGAGGACTCTCCCCTAGGGTACGAGCAGTACTTC,CASSLEDSPLGYEQYF
TRBJ2-7,TRBV16,NA,TRBD1,TGTGCCAGCAGCCGGGACAGGGGGGATGAGCAGTACTTC,CASSRDRGDEQYF
TRBJ2-2,TRBV18,NA,TRBD2,TGTGCCAGCTCTCAAAGGGCTAGCGGGAGATCGGACACCGGGGAGCTGTTTTTT,CASSQRASGRSDTGELFF
TRBJ2-2,TRBV6-8,few,TRBD2,TGTGCCAGCAGTGCCTCGACTAGCGGGGAGAACACCGGGGAGCTGTTTTTT,CASSASTSGENTGELFF
TRBJ1-2,TRBV29-1,NA,TRBD1,TGCAGCGGTACACAGGGGGCAGGTGGCTACACCTTC,CSGTQGAGGYTF
TRBJ2-5,TRBV28,NA,TRBD1,TGTGCCAGCACGGGACAGGCCTCCCAAGAGACCCAGTACTTC,CASTGQASQETQYF
TRBJ2-5,TRBV10-2,NA,NA,TGCGCCAGCAGTGTTGGGGGCTCGGGGGAGACCCAGTACTTC,CASSVGGSGETQYF
TRBJ1-2,TRBV29-1,NA,TRBD1,TGCAGCGCCGGGGACAGCCGGGATGGCTACACCTTC,CSAGDSRDGYTF
TRBJ1-1,TRBV29-1,few,TRBD1,TGCAGCGTTGAAGTGGCAGGGGGAGGGAGGACTGAAGCTTTCTTT,CSVEVAGGGRTEAFF
TRBJ1-4,TRBV1,NA,NA,TGCGCCAGCAGCCAGACCGGGACAGCTAATGAAAAACTGTTTTTT,CASSQTGTANEKLFF
TRBJ2-1,TRBV28,few,TRBD1,TGTGCCAGCAGTTTGACAGGGCCCTACAATGAGCAGTTCTTC,CASSLTGPYNEQFF
TRBJ2-3,TRBV29-1,once,TRBD2,TGCAGCGTTGGGGGACTAGCGGGCACAGATACGCAGTATTTT,CSVGGLAGTDTQYF
TRBJ2-5,TRBV29-1,NA,TRBD2,TGCAGCGTTGGGCCGACTAGCGGGAGAGGTGAGACCCAGTACTTC,CSVGPTSGRGETQYF
TRBJ2-1,TRBV6-4,few,NA,TGTGCCAGCAGTGATGGAATTTATCGGTTCTTC,CASSDGIYRFF
TRBJ2-5,TRBV9,NA,NA,TGTGCCACCGAGGGACCACTCCGGGAGACCCAGTACTTC,CATEGPLRETQYF
TRBJ2-1,TRBV7-6,NA,TRBD2,TGTGCCAGCAGCTTAGGGCGGGGGTCCTACAATGAGCAGTTCTTC,CASSLGRGSYNEQFF